This entry describes one T cell receptor beta chain. Its antigen is unidentified. The sample originates from a study of CD8+ T cells in alopecia areata. The study's findings and limits: Normal scalp showed lower clonality than lesional scalp, especially alopecia totalis/universalis.

The investigators collected lesional scalp punch biopsies and peripheral blood from alopecia areata patients. The sequencing template was cDNA reverse transcribed from extracted RNA. This table comes from immunoSEQ multiplex PCR, and its TCRdb copy is limited to in-frame clones, with some not included. The data show 150,000 or so clones, with around 86% seen just once and more than 12% held by the top ten. Germline CDR1 is MNHNS and CDR2 is SASEGT. The junction had 11 bases not matched to a gene; V was cut back by 4 bases and J by 2 bases. The CDR3 loop spans 18 amino acids. The sequenced sample was CD8+ T cells sorted from blood, obtained at week 0. The source of this sequence is a human donor with alopecia areata. The J gene is TRBJ2-1, the V gene TRBV6-1; TRBD2 agrees at 10 bases. CDR3 protein: CASSVTNGLAVTYNEQFF. The CDR3 DNA is TGTGCCAGCAGTGTAACAAACGGACTAGCGGTTACCTACAATGAGCAGTTCTTC.